This TCR beta chain was captured in a study of cytomegalovirus exposure and HLA in healthy donors. At the level of the study: Clustering assigned 70% to 85% of the approximately 400 genotyped donors to the Caucasian-associated ancestry cluster.

Trimming at V came to 5 bases and at J to 5 bases, leaving 9 bases not matched to a gene. This CDR3 region has 16 residues. CDR1 and CDR2 from the germline V gene are MNHEY and SMNVEV (reference sequence). Notes on the study in general: Several top significant clusters appeared, in a later analysis, to be linked to common viral pathogens.

With respect to this clone: What it binds is unknown.

The primer mix had 60 Vbeta and 13 Jbeta primers. This table comes from immunoSEQ multiplex PCR, and its TCRdb copy is limited to in-frame clones, with some not included. The table has 180,000 or so clones, 77% seen once. What was sequenced was PBMCs. The clonotype was recovered from a man younger than 30 in good health and CMV-seronegative. This chain connects TRBV27 to TRBJ2-5; the match to TRBD2 covers 12 bases. CDR3 bases: TGTGCCAGCAGTCCGCTAGCGGGGGGGCCGAGGGAGACCCAGTACTTC. Encoded protein: CASSPLAGGPRETQYF.